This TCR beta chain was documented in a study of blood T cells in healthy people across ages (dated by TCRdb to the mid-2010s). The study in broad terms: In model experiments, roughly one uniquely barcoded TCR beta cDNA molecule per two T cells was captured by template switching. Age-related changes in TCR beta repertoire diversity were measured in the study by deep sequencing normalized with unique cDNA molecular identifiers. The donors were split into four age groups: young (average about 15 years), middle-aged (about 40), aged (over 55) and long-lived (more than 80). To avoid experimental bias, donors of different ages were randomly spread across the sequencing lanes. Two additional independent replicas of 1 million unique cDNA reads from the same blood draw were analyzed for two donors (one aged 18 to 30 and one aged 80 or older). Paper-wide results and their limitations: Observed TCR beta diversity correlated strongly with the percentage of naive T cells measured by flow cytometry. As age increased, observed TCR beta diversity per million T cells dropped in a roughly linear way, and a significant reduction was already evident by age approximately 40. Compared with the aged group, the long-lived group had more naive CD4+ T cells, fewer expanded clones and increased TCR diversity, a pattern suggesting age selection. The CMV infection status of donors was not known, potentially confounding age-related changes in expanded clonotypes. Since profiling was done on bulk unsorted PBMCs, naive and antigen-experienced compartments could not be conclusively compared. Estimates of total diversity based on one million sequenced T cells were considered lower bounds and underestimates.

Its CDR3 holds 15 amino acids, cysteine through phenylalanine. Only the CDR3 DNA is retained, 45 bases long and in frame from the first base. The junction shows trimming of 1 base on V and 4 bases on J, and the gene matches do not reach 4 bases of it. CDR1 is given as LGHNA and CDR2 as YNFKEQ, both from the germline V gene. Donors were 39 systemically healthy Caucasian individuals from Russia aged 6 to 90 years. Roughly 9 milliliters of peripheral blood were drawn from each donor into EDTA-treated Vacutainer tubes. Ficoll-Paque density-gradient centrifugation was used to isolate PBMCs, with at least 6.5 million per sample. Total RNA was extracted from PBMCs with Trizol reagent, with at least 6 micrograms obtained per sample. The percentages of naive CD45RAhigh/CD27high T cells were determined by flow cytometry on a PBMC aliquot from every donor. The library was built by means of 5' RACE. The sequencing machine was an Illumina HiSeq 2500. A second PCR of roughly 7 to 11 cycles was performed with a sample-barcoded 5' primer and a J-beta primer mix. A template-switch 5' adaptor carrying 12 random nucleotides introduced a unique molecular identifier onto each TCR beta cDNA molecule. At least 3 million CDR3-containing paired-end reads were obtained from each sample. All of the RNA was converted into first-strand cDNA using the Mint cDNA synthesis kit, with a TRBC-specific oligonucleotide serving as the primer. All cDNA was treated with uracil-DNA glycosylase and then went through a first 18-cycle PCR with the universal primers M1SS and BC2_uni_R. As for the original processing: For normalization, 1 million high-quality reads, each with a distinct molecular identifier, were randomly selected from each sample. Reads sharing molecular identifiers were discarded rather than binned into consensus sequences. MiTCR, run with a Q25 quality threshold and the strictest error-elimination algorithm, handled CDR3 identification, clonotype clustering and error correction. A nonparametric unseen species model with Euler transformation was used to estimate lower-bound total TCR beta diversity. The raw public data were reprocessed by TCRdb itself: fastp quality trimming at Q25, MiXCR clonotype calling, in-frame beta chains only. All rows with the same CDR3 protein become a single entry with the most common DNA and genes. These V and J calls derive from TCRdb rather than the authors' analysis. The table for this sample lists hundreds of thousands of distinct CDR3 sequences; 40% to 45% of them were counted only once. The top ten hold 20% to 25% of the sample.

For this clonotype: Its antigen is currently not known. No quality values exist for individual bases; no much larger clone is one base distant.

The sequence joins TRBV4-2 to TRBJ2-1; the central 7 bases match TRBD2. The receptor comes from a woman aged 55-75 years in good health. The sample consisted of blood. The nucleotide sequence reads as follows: TGTGCCAGCAGCCAAGTGGGGGGGGATTACAATGAGCAGTTCTTC. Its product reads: CASSQVGGDYNEQFF.